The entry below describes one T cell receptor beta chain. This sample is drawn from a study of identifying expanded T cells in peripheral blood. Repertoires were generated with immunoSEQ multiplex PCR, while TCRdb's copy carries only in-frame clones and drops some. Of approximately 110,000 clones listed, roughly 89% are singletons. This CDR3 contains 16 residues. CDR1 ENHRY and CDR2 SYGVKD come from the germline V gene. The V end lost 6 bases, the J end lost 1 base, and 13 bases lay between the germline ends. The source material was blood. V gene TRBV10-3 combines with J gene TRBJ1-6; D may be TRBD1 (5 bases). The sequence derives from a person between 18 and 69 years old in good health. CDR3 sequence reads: CAISPGQGSYNSPLHF. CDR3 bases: TGTGCCATCAGCCCGGGTCAGGGATCCTATAATTCACCCCTCCACTTT.